Below, 7 T cell receptor beta chains from the same sample are listed, as sequenced in a study of response to subunit inactivated influenza vaccine. In TCRdb, the RT-PCR reads were re-called with MiXCR into one record per CDR3 protein. The profile covers hundreds of thousands of distinct CDR3 sequences, with approximately 18% appearing a single time and about a tenth taken by the ten largest. The sequences come from PBMCs from blood, collected about 5 days after vaccination. These receptors were collected from a man between 45 and 60 years old who received an inactivated influenza vaccine.

DNA for the CDR3: TGTGCCAGCAGTTTTTCAGGGGCCTATGGCTACACCTTC. This encodes CASSFSGAYGYTF. The chain uses TRBV12-3 or TRBV12-4 and TRBJ1-2, with a tentative D call TRBD1 (6 bases). The V and J ends lost 3 bases and 4 bases respectively, with 9 bases between them. The CDR3 has 13 residues.

V gene TRBV12-3 or TRBV12-4 combines with J gene TRBJ2-5, with 10 nucleotides matching TRBD2. V shed 5 bases, J shed 5 bases, and the junction held 11 bases outside the gene matches. This CDR3 has 16 residues. The CDR3 nucleotides are TGTGCCAGCAGTCCCGGGGGGCTAGCGGGAGTGGAGACCCAGTACTTC. As protein: CASSPGGLAGVETQYF.

The J gene is TRBJ2-1, the V gene TRBV27; 9 bases fit TRBD2. CDR3 length: 17 residues. Trimming removed 5 bases from V and 7 bases from J; junction bases left unmatched: 15. CDR1 is MNHEY, CDR2 SMNVEV, per germline (reference sequence). The CDR3 coding sequence is TGTGCCAGCAGTACAACCGGCTGGCTAGCGGGATTTAATGAGCAGTTCTTC. It yields the protein CASSTTGWLAGFNEQFF.

This chain connects TRBV9 to TRBJ2-7, with 12 positions matching TRBD2. Germline V gene data show CDR1 as SGDLS and CDR2 as YYNGEE. This CDR3 spans 18 amino acids. Trimming cost V 3 bases and J 2 bases; bases outside gene matches: 12. In DNA form, the CDR3 reads TGTGCCAGCAGCGATTGTCTAGCGGGAGGGCAAACCCCCTACGAGCAGTACTTC. Translated, it gives CASSDCLAGGQTPYEQYF.

The table lists this clonotype with a few counts. This chain connects TRBV27 to TRBJ2-3, with 8 bases matching TRBD1. CDR1 and CDR2 (germline): MNHEY, SMNVEV (reference sequence). V lost 5 bases and J lost 4; bases outside the gene matches: 8. CDR3 length: 15 residues. The CDR3 DNA reads TGTGCCAGCAGTCTGAGGACAGGGTTGCCAGATACGCAGTATTTT. It translates to CASSLRTGLPDTQYF.

The chain carries TRBV11-2 and TRBJ2-3; TRBD2 matches at 11 bases. Trimming at V came to 4 bases and at J to 2 bases, leaving 11 bases not matched to a gene. Germline V gives CDR1 SGHAT, CDR2 FQNNGV. The CDR3 is made up of 18 amino acids. The CDR3 DNA sequence: TGTGCCAGCAGCTCCGTCCTGACTAGCGGGACAAACACAGATACGCAGTATTTT. Its protein product is CASSSVLTSGTNTDTQYF.

Only a few counts were recorded for this clonotype. The CDR3 sequence: CASSQDSGEYQETQYF. For the CDR3, the DNA is TGCGCCAGCAGCCAAGATAGCGGGGAGTACCAAGAGACCCAGTACTTC. This chain uses TRBV4-3 with TRBJ2-5; 8 nucleotides line up with TRBD2. Germline CDR1 LGHNA, CDR2 YSLEER. With 0 bases clipped from V and 0 bases from J, the junction kept 3 bases outside the gene matches. The CDR3 has 16 amino acids.